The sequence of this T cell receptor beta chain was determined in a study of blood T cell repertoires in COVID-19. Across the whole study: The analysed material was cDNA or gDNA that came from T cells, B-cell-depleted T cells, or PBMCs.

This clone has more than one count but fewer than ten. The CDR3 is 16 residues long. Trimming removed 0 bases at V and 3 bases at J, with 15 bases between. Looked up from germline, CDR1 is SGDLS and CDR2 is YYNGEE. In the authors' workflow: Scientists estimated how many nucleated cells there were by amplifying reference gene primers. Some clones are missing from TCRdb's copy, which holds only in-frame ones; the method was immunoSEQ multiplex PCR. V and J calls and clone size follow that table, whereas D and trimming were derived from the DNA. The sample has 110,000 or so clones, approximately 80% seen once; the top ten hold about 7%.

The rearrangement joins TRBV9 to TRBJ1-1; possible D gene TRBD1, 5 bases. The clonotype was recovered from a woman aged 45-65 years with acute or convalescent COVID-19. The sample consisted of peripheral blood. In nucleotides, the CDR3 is TGTGCCAGCAGCGTAGGGAAGCCGGGACTCGACACTGAAGCTTTCTTT. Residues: CASSVGKPGLDTEAFF.